This T cell receptor beta chain comes out of a study of cytomegalovirus exposure and HLA in healthy donors. The PCR contained 60 Vbeta and 13 Jbeta primers. This table comes from immunoSEQ multiplex PCR, and its TCRdb copy is limited to in-frame clones, with some not included. The sample shows around 69,000 clones, around two thirds of them seen only once. Concerning this clone: Its antigen is as yet unknown.

Whole-study findings and limits: High specificity and sensitivity for cytomegalovirus status were reported for the classifier. V- and J-gene trimming of TCR beta was linked (in a later analysis) to a missense DCLRE1C variant.

V was trimmed by 1 base and J by 5 bases, leaving 23 bases between them. Germline loops: CDR1 MGHRA, CDR2 YSYEKL. There are 19 residues in the CDR3. The clonotype originates from a woman between 50 and 59 years old in good health and CMV-seropositive. Material: PBMCs. V and J are TRBV4-1 and TRBJ2-2; D perhaps matches TRBD2 (6 bases). The CDR3 nucleotides are TGCGCCAGCAGCCAAGCCCTGTTAAGGAGGGATCGAGTAACCGGGGAGCTGTTTTTT. Its protein is CASSQALLRRDRVTGELFF.